Below are 9 T cell receptor beta chains sequenced from a single sample in a study of T cell responses to AZD1222 COVID-19 vaccine. Some clones are missing from TCRdb's copy, which holds only in-frame ones; the method was immunoSEQ multiplex PCR. Among tens of thousands of clones listed, less than 90% were seen once. The sample here was peripheral blood, taken 28 days after the second AZD1222 dose. The receptor source for this set is an adult who received the AZD1222 COVID-19 vaccine.

The chain is built from TRBV4-1 and TRBJ2-7, with D unclear. Germline assignment: CDR1 MGHRA and CDR2 YSYEKL. V was pared by 0 bases and J by 3 bases, with 6 bases between. The CDR3 covers 13 residues. In DNA, the CDR3 is TGCGCCAGCAGCCAAGACAGGATCTACGAGCAGTACTTC. Translation: CASSQDRIYEQYF.

The chain links TRBV28 to TRBJ2-1; 11 bases map to TRBD2. The germline V gene has CDR1 MDHEN and CDR2 SYDVKM. J was trimmed by 7 bases and V by 6 bases; bases with no gene match: 8. The CDR3 consists of 15 residues. CDR3 residues: CASRPTSGGMNEQFF. CDR3 DNA sequence: TGTGCCAGCAGGCCAACTAGCGGGGGAATGAATGAGCAGTTCTTC.

This chain links TRBV18 with TRBJ1-1; D is unclear. Looked up from germline, CDR1 is KGHSH and CDR2 is LQKENI. CDR3 length: 17 residues. The V and J ends lost 1 base and 1 base respectively, with 16 bases between them. CDR3 bases: TGTGCCAGCTCACCACAACCCCAGAGGCAGAGGAACACTGAAGCTTTCTTT. Translating it yields CASSPQPQRQRNTEAFF.

J is TRBJ2-3 and V is TRBV6-6; tentatively, D is TRBD1 or TRBD2 (5 bases each). CDR1 and CDR2 (germline): MNHNY, SVGAGI (reference sequence). CDR3 length: 14 residues. The V gene lost 6 bases and the J gene lost 6 bases, with 16 bases spanning the gap. The CDR3 loop is CASSPGARRDTQYF. CDR3 bases: TGTGCCAGCAGCCCCGGGGCCCGAAGGGATACGCAGTATTTT.

The chain employs TRBV19 and TRBJ1-3; 9 positions agree with TRBD1. The trim removed 6 bases at V and 2 bases at J, leaving 5 bases unmatched. The CDR3 length is 15 residues. Germline loops: CDR1 LNHDA, CDR2 SQIVND (reference sequence). The CDR3 coding sequence is TGTGCCAGTAGGAGACAGGGGGAAGCTGGAAACACCATATATTTT. It specifies CASRRQGEAGNTIYF.

The rearrangement uses TRBV6-2 or TRBV6-3 and TRBJ1-2; TRBD1 is a possible D gene (6 bases). The CDR3 covers 16 residues. The V end lost 0 bases, the J end lost 8 bases, and 19 bases lay between the germline ends. In germline, CDR1 is MNHEY, CDR2 SVGEGT. The CDR3 is CASSYSTGGGRLGYTF. As DNA, the CDR3 is TGTGCCAGCAGTTACTCGACGGGGGGCGGACGTCTCGGCTACACCTTC.

The chain is built from TRBV19 and TRBJ1-5, with D perhaps matching TRBD1 (5 bases). Germline V gene data show CDR1 as LNHDA and CDR2 as SQIVND (reference sequence). The CDR3 is 14 residues long. V was shortened by 3 bases and J by 7 bases, with 13 bases between the two germline ends. In DNA, the CDR3 is TGTGCCAGTAGTATCTGGCAGGGCAGACAGCCCCAGCATTTT. Its translation is CASSIWQGRQPQHF.

The rearrangement joins TRBV9 to TRBJ2-5; TRBD2 matches at 9 bases. The CDR3 sequence is 14 residues long. Losses at the gene ends were 2 bases for V and 4 bases for J; bases not matched to a gene: 3. Per the germline V gene, CDR1 is SGDLS and CDR2 is YYNGEE. The CDR3 DNA reads as TGTGCCAGCAGCGTTTCTAGCGGGGCAGAGACCCAGTACTTC. Amino acid sequence: CASSVSSGAETQYF.

This rearrangement joins TRBV7-2 to TRBJ1-2; tentatively, D is TRBD1 (5 bases). V was pared by 1 base and J by 4 bases, with 10 bases between. The CDR3 extends over 14 amino acids. Germline V gene sequence: CDR1 SGHTA, CDR2 FQGNSA. CDR3 sequence reads: CASSLVGQGYGYTF. The CDR3 region has the DNA TGTGCCAGCAGCTTAGTCGGACAAGGCTATGGCTACACCTTC.